These 28 T cell receptor beta chains share one sample of origin, sequenced in a study of blood T cell repertoires in COVID-19 (dated by TCRdb to between 2020 and 2021). Libraries were made using the immunoSEQ multiplex PCR assay. What TCRdb holds here is the immuneACCESS table cut down to in-frame rearrangements. Part of the clones is not present; checked against another copy, under half of the missing clones reflect an unresolved V gene, and the others are unexplained. Counted in this sample were roughly 250,000 clones; more than 70% of them appeared once. Of the sample, approximately 1.2% falls within the top ten clones. The sample comprised PBMCs or T cells enriched from blood (not recorded which). Receptors were obtained from a woman between 35 and 50 years old with acute COVID-19.

The J gene is TRBJ2-2, the V gene TRBV18; TRBD1 matches at 8 bases. This CDR3 has 18 amino acids. Trimming removed 6 bases from V and 4 bases from J; junction bases left unmatched: 16. The germline V gene encodes CDR1 KGHSH and CDR2 LQKENI. CDR3 sequence: CASSRPGTGPSGTGELFF. CDR3 nucleotides: TGTGCCAGCTCGCGTCCCGGGACAGGCCCGAGCGGCACCGGGGAGCTGTTTTTT.

This chain links TRBV7-2 with TRBJ2-7; D not resolved. The CDR3 extends over 12 amino acids. V lost 6 bases and J lost 2, with 8 bases in between. CDR1 and CDR2 (germline): SGHTA, FQGNSA. CDR3 protein: CASSRNTYEQYF. The CDR3 coding sequence is TGTGCCAGCAGTCGAAACACCTACGAGCAGTACTTC.

The chain links TRBV10-3 to TRBJ1-3; D not resolved. This CDR3 is built from 14 residues. From germline, CDR1 is ENHRY and CDR2 SYGVKD. Trimming stripped 3 bases from V and 0 bases from J, with 6 bases between. This CDR3 reads CAISDGSSGNTIYF. Written as DNA, the CDR3 is TGTGCCATCAGTGACGGGAGCTCTGGAAACACCATATATTTT.

The chain uses TRBV7-9 and TRBJ1-4; tentative D call: TRBD1 (6 bases). In germline, CDR1 is SEHNR, CDR2 FQNEAQ (reference sequence). Trimming cost V 4 bases and J 4 bases, with 10 bases left between them. The CDR3 has 14 amino acids. This CDR3 reads CASSSTGRNEKLFF. The CDR3 DNA reads TGTGCCAGCAGCTCGACAGGACGTAATGAAAAACTGTTTTTT.

The V gene is TRBV19, the J gene TRBJ2-1; TRBD2 agrees at 12 bases. Germline CDR1 and CDR2: LNHDA and SQIVND (reference sequence). This CDR3 spans 15 amino acids. V shed 6 bases, J shed 10 bases, and the junction held 10 bases outside the gene matches. The CDR3 loop reads CASRISTSGRREQFF. The CDR3 DNA reads TGTGCCAGTAGGATCAGTACTAGCGGGAGGCGCGAGCAGTTCTTC.

A word on this clone: Because the CDR3's place on the DNA is in doubt, the DNA is left out and the CDR3 is given as listed by TCRdb. CDR3 in amino acids: CASSSSTSISTDTQYF. This chain uses TRBV27 with TRBJ2-3; TRBD2 is the table's D call and was not checked against the DNA. CDR1 and CDR2 (germline): MNHEY, SMNVEV (reference sequence). The CDR3 spans 16 residues, counting both ends.

The chain carries TRBV10-1 and TRBJ2-1, with no clear D. The CDR3 has 14 amino acids. V was clipped by 3 bases and J by 5 bases, with 11 bases between them. Looked up from germline, CDR1 is WNHNN and CDR2 is SYGVQD (reference sequence). This CDR3 reads CASSDGGHNNEQFF. The CDR3 DNA reads TGCGCCAGCAGTGACGGTGGGCACAACAATGAGCAGTTCTTC.

The chain's CDR3 is CASSVGQGGTQYF. In DNA, the CDR3 is TGTGCCAGCAGCGTAGGACAGGGTGGGACCCAGTACTTC. The chain combines TRBV7-9 with TRBJ2-5; TRBD1 agrees at 8 bases. The CDR3 runs 13 residues. After removal of 5 bases from V and 7 bases from J, the junction contained 6 bases not matched to a gene. Germline CDR1 reads SEHNR; CDR2 reads FQNEAQ (reference sequence). The variable domain in full, with the rest retrieved from reference TRBV7-9 and TRBJ2-5, is DTGVSQNPRHKITKRGQNVTFRCDPISEHNRLYWYRQTLGQGPEFLTYFQNEAQLEKSRLLSDRFSAERPKGSFSTLEIQRTEQGDSAMYLCASSVGQGGTQYFGPGTRLLVL.

The chain uses TRBV5-1 and TRBJ2-1, with 9 bases aligning to TRBD2. The CDR3 spans 17 residues. With 5 bases clipped from V and 0 bases from J, the junction kept 9 bases outside the gene matches. Germline V gene data show CDR1 as SGHRS and CDR2 as YFSETQ. The CDR3 sequence is CASSLAGSTDSYNEQFF. The CDR3 nucleotides are TGCGCCAGCAGTCTAGCGGGATCAACAGACTCCTACAATGAGCAGTTCTTC. Complete variable domain (other parts from reference TRBV5-1 and TRBJ2-1): KAGVTQTPRYLIKTRGQQVTLSCSPISGHRSVSWYQQTPGQGLQFLFEYFSETQRNKGNFPGRFSGRQFSNSRSEMNVSTLELGDSALYLCASSLAGSTDSYNEQFFGPGTRLTVL.

The chain links TRBV27 to TRBJ2-5; 8 nucleotides line up with TRBD2. Germline V gives CDR1 MNHEY, CDR2 SMNVEV (reference sequence). This CDR3 spans 14 amino acids. The ends lost 5 bases at V and 7 bases at J; junction bases unmatched: 9. The CDR3 here is CASSTSGRPRTQYF. The CDR3 DNA reads as TGTGCCAGCAGTACCAGCGGGAGACCCAGGACCCAGTACTTC.

The V call is TRBV27, the J call TRBJ1-2; 10 bases align to TRBD1. This CDR3 region has 14 residues. Losses at the gene ends were 5 bases for V and 7 bases for J; bases not matched to a gene: 7. Germline V CDR1 and CDR2: MNHEY, SMNVEV (reference sequence). Here the CDR3 reads CASSQTGTGVGYTF. CDR3 coding DNA: TGTGCCAGCAGTCAGACCGGGACAGGGGTTGGCTACACCTTC.

This clone showed up just a few times. The chain uses TRBV5-4 and TRBJ2-7; the match to TRBD1 covers 9 bases. With V trimmed by 3 bases and J by 5 bases, 6 bases remained unmatched. Germline CDR1 is SGHNT and CDR2 is YYREEE (reference sequence). This CDR3 is 14 amino acids long. The CDR3 spells CASSSTGGYDEQYF. DNA for the CDR3: TGTGCCAGCAGCTCCACAGGGGGCTATGACGAGCAGTACTTC.

This chain joins TRBV2 and TRBJ1-5, with TRBD1 as a possible D gene (5 bases). The V end was cut by 0 bases, the J end by 7 bases, with 10 bases between. The CDR3 is 14 amino acids. Germline assignment: CDR1 SNHLY and CDR2 FYNNEI. The CDR3 bases are TGTGCCAGCAGTGAAGCGACTAGGGACCAGCCCCAGCATTTT. Protein: CASSEATRDQPQHF.

This chain joins TRBV24-1 and TRBJ2-1; the match to TRBD2 covers 13 bases. V was clipped by 6 bases and J by 0 bases; unmatched bases: 4. The CDR3 runs 17 residues. Germline CDR1 and CDR2: KGHDR and SFDVKD. The CDR3, as DNA: TGTGCCACCAGTTCTACTAGCGGGAGGGGCTCCTACAATGAGCAGTTCTTC. It encodes CATSSTSGRGSYNEQFF.

The rearrangement uses TRBV6-5 and TRBJ2-7; 7 nucleotides line up with TRBD1. V gave up 8 bases and J gave up 3 bases; unmatched junction bases: 10. Germline assignment: CDR1 MNHEY and CDR2 SVGAGI. CDR3 length: 14 residues. In DNA, the CDR3 is TGTGCCAGCGCCCGGACAGGTGACTACTACGAGCAGTACTTC. Translated: CASARTGDYYEQYF.

This clone came up many times. The chain employs TRBV19 and TRBJ2-1, with 9 bases aligning to TRBD2. The CDR3 has 16 residues. In germline, CDR1 is LNHDA, CDR2 SQIVND (reference sequence). J gave up 7 bases and V 3 bases, and 10 bases lay outside the gene matches. Written as DNA, the CDR3 is TGTGCCAGTAGTATGTTGCTAGCGGGAAATAATAATGAGCAGTTCTTC. Protein: CASSMLLAGNNNEQFF.

This clone was counted many times. This rearrangement joins TRBV14 to TRBJ2-7, with a tentative D call TRBD2 (6 bases). V was pared by 0 bases and J by 0 bases, with 9 bases between. The CDR3 is 15 residues long. Germline V gene sequence: CDR1 SGHDN, CDR2 FVKESK. The CDR3 loop is CASSQERGVSYEQYF. For the CDR3, the DNA is TGTGCCAGCAGCCAAGAGCGGGGTGTCTCCTACGAGCAGTACTTC.

The table lists this clone with a count of one. V and J are TRBV12-3 or TRBV12-4 and TRBJ2-7; D possibly corresponds to TRBD2 (6 bases). Trimming shortened V by 5 bases and J by 6 bases, and 14 bases separated the two germline ends. CDR3 length: 13 residues. Here the CDR3 reads CASSLGLPGEQYF. The CDR3 nucleotides read TGTGCCAGCAGTCTGGGACTCCCTGGCGAGCAGTACTTC.

The CDR3 reads CASSSHGRLPSNEQFF. The DNA of the CDR3 is TGTGCCAGCAGTTCGCACGGGAGACTTCCGAGCAATGAGCAGTTCTTC. The chain recombines TRBV6-5 with TRBJ2-1; D possibly corresponds to TRBD2 (6 bases). CDR3 length: 16 amino acids. CDR1 is MNHEY and CDR2 is SVGAGI in the germline V gene. V lost 4 bases to trimming and J lost 6 bases, with 19 bases between them.

This clone was seen a handful of times. The CDR3 spells CASSLSTAGTYEQYF. CDR3 DNA sequence: TGTGCCAGCAGTTTATCCACAGCGGGAACCTACGAGCAGTACTTC. V is TRBV27 and J is TRBJ2-7; 7 bases are a match to TRBD2. The length of the CDR3 is 15 residues. The germline V gene encodes CDR1 MNHEY and CDR2 SMNVEV (reference sequence). With V trimmed by 0 bases and J by 2 bases, 4 bases remained unmatched.

Here the CDR3 reads CTSTRRMRRAASTDTQYF. The CDR3 bases are TGCACCAGCACTCGGAGAATGAGGCGGGCGGCGAGCACAGATACGCAGTATTTT. The chain recombines TRBV1 with TRBJ2-3; the table's D call, TRBD2, has no DNA check behind it. TRBV1 is classified as a pseudogene. The CDR3 totals 18 residues.

CDR3 region: CASSPLAGVWEQYF. The CDR3 DNA reads as TGTGCCAGCAGCCCACTAGCGGGAGTATGGGAGCAGTACTTC. The V call is TRBV3-1 (or the pseudogene TRBV3-2), the J call TRBJ2-7; 11 positions agree with TRBD2. The CDR3 consists of 14 residues. Trimming cost V 4 bases and J 7 bases; bases outside gene matches: 6. Germline loops: CDR1 LGHDT, CDR2 YNNKEL (reference sequence).

Written as DNA, the CDR3 is TGTGCCAGCTCAGTTGTAAACACTGAAGCTTTCTTT. Encoded protein: CASSVVNTEAFF. The chain joins TRBV18 to TRBJ1-1, with D uncertain. Trimming removed 5 bases from V and 2 bases from J, with 6 bases in between. Germline V gives CDR1 KGHSH, CDR2 LQKENI. The CDR3 length is 12 residues.

The rearrangement links TRBV27 to TRBJ1-4; TRBD1 is a possible D gene (5 bases). Germline values: CDR1 MNHEY, CDR2 SMNVEV (reference sequence). V was cut by 3 bases and J by 8 bases, with 16 bases left in between. This CDR3 comprises 15 residues. The CDR3 loop reads CASSFSGTLGEKLFF. CDR3 sequence (DNA): TGTGCCAGCAGTTTTTCCGGGACTTTGGGGGAAAAACTGTTTTTT.

V gene TRBV6-1 combines with J gene TRBJ2-2; 9 nucleotides line up with TRBD2. CDR3 size: 16 residues. Germline V CDR1 and CDR2: MNHNS, SASEGT. The V and J ends lost 8 bases and 5 bases, in that order; junction bases with no gene match: 12. CDR3 protein: CASRGVAGVETGELFF. CDR3 in DNA: TGTGCCAGCCGTGGTGTAGCGGGAGTAGAAACCGGGGAGCTGTTTTTT.

This chain connects TRBV19 to TRBJ1-2; TRBD1 agrees at 10 bases. The ends lost 7 bases at V and 4 bases at J; junction bases unmatched: 12. This CDR3 is built from 16 residues. Per germline, CDR1 LNHDA and CDR2 SQIVND (reference sequence). The CDR3 nucleotides read TGTGCCAGTAACCTCGCCGGGACAGGGGATCTCTATGGCTACACCTTC. Its translation is CASNLAGTGDLYGYTF.

J is TRBJ2-7 and V is TRBV29-1; D gene unclear. The CDR3 runs to 13 residues. Per the germline V gene, CDR1 is SQVTM and CDR2 is ANQGSEA. V lost 4 bases to trimming and J lost 3 bases, with 13 bases between them. CDR3 DNA sequence: TGCAGCGTTGTAGCTCTCGTTCTCTACGAGCAGTACGTC. It specifies CSVVALVLYEQYV.

The chain has TRBV16 and TRBJ2-7; D is possibly TRBD1 (6 bases). V was pared by 0 bases and J by 0 bases, with 12 bases between. The CDR3 contains 16 residues. Germline CDR1 and CDR2: KGHSY and FQNENV. CDR3 DNA sequence: TGTGCCAGCAGCCAATCCTCCGGGACATCCTCCTACGAGCAGTACTTC. Translating it yields CASSQSSGTSSYEQYF.